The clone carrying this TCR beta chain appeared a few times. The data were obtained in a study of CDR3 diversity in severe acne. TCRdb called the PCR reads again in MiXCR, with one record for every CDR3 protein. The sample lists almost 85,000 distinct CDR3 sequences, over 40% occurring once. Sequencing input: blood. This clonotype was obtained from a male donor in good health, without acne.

The CDR3 spells CASSLQGATGELFF. CDR3 in DNA: TGTGCCAGCAGCCTGCAGGGGGCCACCGGGGAGCTGTTTTTT. The chain joins TRBV7-3 to TRBJ2-2, with 8 bases matching TRBD1. Germline V gives CDR1 SGHTA, CDR2 FQGTGA. With V trimmed by 5 bases and J by 4 bases, 3 bases remained unmatched. This CDR3 has 14 amino acids. The full variable domain, in which reference TRBV7-3 and TRBJ2-2 provide the parts outside the CDR3, is GAGVSQTPSNKVTEKGKYVELRCDPISGHTALYWYRQSLGQGPEFLIYFQGTGAADDSGLPNDRFFAVRPEGSVSTLKIQRTERGDSAVYLCASSLQGATGELFFGEGSRLTVL.